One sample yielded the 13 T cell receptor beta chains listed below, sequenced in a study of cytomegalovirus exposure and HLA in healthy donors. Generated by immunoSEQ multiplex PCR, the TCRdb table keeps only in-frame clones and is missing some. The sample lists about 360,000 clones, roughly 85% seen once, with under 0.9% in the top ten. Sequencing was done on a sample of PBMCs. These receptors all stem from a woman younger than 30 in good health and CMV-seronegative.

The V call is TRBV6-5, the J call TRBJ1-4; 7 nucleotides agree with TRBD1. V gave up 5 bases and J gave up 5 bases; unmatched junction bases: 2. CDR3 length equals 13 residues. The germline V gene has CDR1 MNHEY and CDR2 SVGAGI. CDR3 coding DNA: TGTGCCAGCAGTAGGGACAGAAATGAAAAACTGTTTTTT. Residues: CASSRDRNEKLFF.

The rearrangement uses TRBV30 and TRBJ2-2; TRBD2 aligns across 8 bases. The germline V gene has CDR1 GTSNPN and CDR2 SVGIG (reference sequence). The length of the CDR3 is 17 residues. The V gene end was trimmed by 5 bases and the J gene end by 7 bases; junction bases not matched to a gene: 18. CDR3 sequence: CAWEVPPKAGAVGELFF. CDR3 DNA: TGTGCCTGGGAAGTTCCCCCAAAAGCGGGAGCGGTCGGGGAGCTGTTTTTT.

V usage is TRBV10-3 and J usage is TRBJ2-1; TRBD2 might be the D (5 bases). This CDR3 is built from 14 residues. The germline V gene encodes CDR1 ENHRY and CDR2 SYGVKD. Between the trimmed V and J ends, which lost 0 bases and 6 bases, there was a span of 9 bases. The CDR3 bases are TGTGCCATCAGTGAGTCGCCGGAGGCCAATGAGCAGTTCTTC. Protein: CAISESPEANEQFF.

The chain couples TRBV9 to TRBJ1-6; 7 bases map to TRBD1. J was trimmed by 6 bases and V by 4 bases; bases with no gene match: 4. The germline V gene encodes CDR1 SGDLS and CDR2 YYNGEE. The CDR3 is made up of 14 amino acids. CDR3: CASSLTGPNSPLHF. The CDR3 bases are TGTGCCAGCAGCCTGACAGGGCCTAATTCACCCCTCCACTTT.

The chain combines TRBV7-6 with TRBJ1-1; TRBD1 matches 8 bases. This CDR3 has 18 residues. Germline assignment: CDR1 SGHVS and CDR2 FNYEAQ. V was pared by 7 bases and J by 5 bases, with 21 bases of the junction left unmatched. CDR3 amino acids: CASTLSPTQGAIGTEAFF. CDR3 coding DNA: TGTGCCAGCACTTTATCCCCCACCCAGGGGGCGATCGGAACTGAAGCTTTCTTT.

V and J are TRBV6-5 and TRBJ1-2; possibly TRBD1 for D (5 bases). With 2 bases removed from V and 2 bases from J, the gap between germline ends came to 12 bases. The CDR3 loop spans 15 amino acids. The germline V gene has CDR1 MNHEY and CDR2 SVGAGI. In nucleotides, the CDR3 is TGTGCCAGCAGTTACAAGCAGGGTATCAACTATGGCTACACCTTC. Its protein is CASSYKQGINYGYTF.

The CDR3 sequence is CASSLLLAGGRDEQFF. The CDR3 DNA reads as TGTGCCAGCAGCTTACTATTAGCGGGGGGGCGGGATGAGCAGTTCTTC. The chain carries TRBV7-6 and TRBJ2-1; 11 bases are shared with TRBD2. Germline V lookup: CDR1 SGHVS, CDR2 FNYEAQ. The CDR3 runs to 16 residues. V shed 2 bases and J 8 bases; nucleotides not matched to a gene: 8.

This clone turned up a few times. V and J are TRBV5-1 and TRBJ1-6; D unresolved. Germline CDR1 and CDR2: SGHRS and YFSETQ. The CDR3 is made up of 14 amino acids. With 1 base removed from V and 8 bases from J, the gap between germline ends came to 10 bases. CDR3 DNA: TGCGCCAGCAGCTTGACGGTTTCGCATTCACCCCTCCACTTT. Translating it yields CASSLTVSHSPLHF.

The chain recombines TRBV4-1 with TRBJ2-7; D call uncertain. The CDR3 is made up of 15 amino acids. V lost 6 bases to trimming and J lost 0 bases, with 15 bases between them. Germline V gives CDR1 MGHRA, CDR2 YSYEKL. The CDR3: CASRLQPPSSYEQYF. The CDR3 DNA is TGCGCCAGCAGACTTCAACCGCCGAGCTCCTACGAGCAGTACTTC.

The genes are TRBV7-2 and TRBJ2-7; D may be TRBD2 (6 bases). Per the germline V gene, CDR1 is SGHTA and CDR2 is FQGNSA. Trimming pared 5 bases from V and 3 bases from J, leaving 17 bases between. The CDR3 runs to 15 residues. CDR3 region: CASSIGRGNLYEQYF. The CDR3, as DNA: TGTGCCAGCAGCATAGGACGGGGGAATCTCTACGAGCAGTACTTC.

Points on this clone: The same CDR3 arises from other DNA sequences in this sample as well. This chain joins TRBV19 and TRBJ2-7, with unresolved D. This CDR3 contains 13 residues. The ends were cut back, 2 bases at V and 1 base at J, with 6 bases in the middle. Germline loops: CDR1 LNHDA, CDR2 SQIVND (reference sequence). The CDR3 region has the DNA TGTGCCAGTAGTATAACTATTTCCTACGAGCAGTACTTC. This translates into CASSITISYEQYF.

Here the CDR3 DNA reads TGTGCCAGCAGACCCGCCTCCGGCACTGAAGCTTTCTTT. It codes for CASRPASGTEAFF. The V and J genes are TRBV28 and TRBJ1-1, with D uncertain. V lost 6 bases, J lost 4 bases, and 12 bases lay in between. The CDR3 has 13 residues. Germline CDR1 MDHEN, CDR2 SYDVKM.

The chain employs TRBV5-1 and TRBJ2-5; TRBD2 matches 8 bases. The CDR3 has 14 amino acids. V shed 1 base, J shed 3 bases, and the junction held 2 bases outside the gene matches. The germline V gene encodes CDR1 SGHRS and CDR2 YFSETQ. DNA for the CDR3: TGCGCCAGCAGCTTGCGGGGGGGCGAAGAGACCCAGTACTTC. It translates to CASSLRGGEETQYF.